This TCR beta chain stems from a study of read filtering for tumor transcriptome and immune sequencing. Points from the study as a whole: Around 85% of IR-seq clonotypes had one read, totaling around 4% of reads; RNA-seq: approximately 75% and 45%. Dropping single-read clonotypes raised IR-seq and RNA-seq shared-clonotype correlation.

Bone marrow was sampled from every patient at the time of active disease. The library was built from about 0.4 ug RNA with molecular barcoded adaptors for alpha/delta and beta/gamma chains. TCRdb re-derived calls from the reads in MiXCR, one entry per CDR3 protein. The sample lists 75,000 to 95,000 distinct CDR3 sequences; 20% to 25% were seen once. This clonotype was counted many times. The target antigen is unknown. The germline CDR1 and CDR2 sequences are SEHNR and FQNEAQ (reference sequence). The CDR3 is 15 residues long. V shed 5 bases and J 7 bases; nucleotides not matched to a gene: 4. Sample: a population of CD138-negative cells sorted from bone marrow. The TCR comes from a donor at least 40 years old with multiple myeloma. The J gene is TRBJ2-1, the V gene TRBV7-9; TRBD2 matches at 14 bases. CDR3 DNA: TGTGCCAGCAGCCAGACTAGCGGGGGGGCAAATGAGCAGTTCTTC. Encoded protein: CASSQTSGGANEQFF.